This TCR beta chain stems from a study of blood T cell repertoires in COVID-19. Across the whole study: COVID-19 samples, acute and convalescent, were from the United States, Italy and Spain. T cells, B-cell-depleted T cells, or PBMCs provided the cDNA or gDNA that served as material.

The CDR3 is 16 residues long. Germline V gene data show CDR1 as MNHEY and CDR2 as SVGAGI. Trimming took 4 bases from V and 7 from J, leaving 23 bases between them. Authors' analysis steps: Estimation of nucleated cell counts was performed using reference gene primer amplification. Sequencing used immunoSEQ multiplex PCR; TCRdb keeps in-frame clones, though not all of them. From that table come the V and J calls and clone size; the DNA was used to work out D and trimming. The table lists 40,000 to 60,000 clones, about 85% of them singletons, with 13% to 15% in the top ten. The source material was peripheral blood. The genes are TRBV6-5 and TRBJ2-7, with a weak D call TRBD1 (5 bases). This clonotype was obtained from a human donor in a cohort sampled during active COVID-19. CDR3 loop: CASSSPGAPRSGEQYF. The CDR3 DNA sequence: TGTGCCAGCAGTTCCCCTGGGGCCCCTCGTTCCGGAGAGCAGTACTTC.